Listed below are T cell receptor beta chains from one sample, sequenced in a study of cytomegalovirus exposure and HLA in healthy donors. This table comes from immunoSEQ multiplex PCR, and its TCRdb copy is limited to in-frame clones, with some not included. The sample records around 190,000 clones, 81% being singletons. Sequenced material: PBMCs. These receptors were obtained from a man in his late teens or twenties in good health and CMV-seronegative. CDR3s include the opening cysteine and the closing phenylalanine or tryptophan. The D gene is left open where the match is weak. The size field is filled for only some rows; it gives once, few, many or a size class.

j_call v_call clone_size d_call cdr3_aa cdr3_nt
TRBJ2-1 TRBV11-2 few TRBD1 CASSPRDRGSYNEQFF TGTGCCAGCAGCCCCCGGGACAGAGGCTCCTACAATGAGCAGTTCTTC
TRBJ1-2 TRBV6-5 . TRBD1 CASTPGQGGGGYTF TGTGCCAGCACCCCGGGACAGGGAGGAGGTGGCTACACCTTC
TRBJ1-2 TRBV7-9 . TRBD1 CSSSLAQGAHGYTF TGTTCCAGCAGCCTTGCACAGGGGGCACATGGCTACACCTTC
TRBJ2-1 TRBV28 . TRBD2 CASSLPGLAGRTYNEQFF TGTGCCAGCAGTTTACCGGGACTAGCGGGACGAACCTACAATGAGCAGTTCTTC
TRBJ2-3 TRBV14 . . CASSLYTDTQYF TGTGCCAGCAGCTTGTACACAGATACGCAGTATTTT
TRBJ2-5 TRBV27 . . CASSLFLRRDRQETQYF TGTGCCAGCAGTTTATTCCTAAGGAGGGACCGACAAGAGACCCAGTACTTC
TRBJ2-5 TRBV7-6 . TRBD2 CASSRREGETQYF TGTGCCAGCAGCAGAAGGGAGGGGGAGACCCAGTACTTC
TRBJ2-5 TRBV5-1 . TRBD1 CASSPYPTGLQETQYF TGCGCCAGCAGCCCCTACCCGACAGGGCTACAAGAGACCCAGTACTTC
TRBJ1-2 TRBV5-5 . . CASSQDSTVGYTF TGTGCCAGCAGCCAAGACAGTACGGTTGGCTACACCTTC
TRBJ1-2 TRBV4-3 . . CASSHGGEGGYTF TGCGCCAGCAGCCACGGGGGAGAGGGCGGCTACACCTTC
TRBJ2-3 TRBV7-6 . . CASSSSQAGTDTQYF TGTGCCAGCAGCTCATCCCAAGCGGGCACAGATACGCAGTATTTT
TRBJ2-1 TRBV5-6 . . CASSFQGYPYNEQFF TGTGCCAGCAGCTTTCAGGGGTATCCCTACAATGAGCAGTTCTTC
TRBJ2-7 TRBV2 . . CASQSGVISYEQYF TGTGCCAGCCAGTCAGGGGTTATCTCCTACGAGCAGTACTTC
TRBJ1-3 TRBV6-1 . . CASSVQSPRSGNTIYF TGTGCCAGCAGTGTTCAGTCGCCCCGCTCTGGAAACACCATATATTTT
TRBJ2-3 TRBV5-1 . . CASSLAGGSTDTQYF TGCGCCAGCAGCTTGGCGGGTGGGAGCACAGATACGCAGTATTTT
TRBJ2-3 TRBV9 . TRBD1 CASSVSGQGVGDTQYF TGTGCCAGCAGCGTATCCGGACAGGGCGTTGGAGATACGCAGTATTTT
TRBJ2-2 TRBV27 . TRBD2 CASSLGTSGTGELFF TGTGCCAGCAGTCTTGGGACTAGCGGCACCGGGGAGCTGTTTTTT
TRBJ1-2 TRBV6-4 once TRBD1 CASSTGQGAYYGYTF TGTGCCAGCAGTACGGGACAGGGGGCGTACTATGGCTACACCTTC
TRBJ2-1 TRBV27 . TRBD2 CASTPRTSGRYNEQFF TGTGCCAGCACTCCACGGACTAGCGGGAGATACAATGAGCAGTTCTTC
TRBJ1-1 TRBV5-5 . . CASSRTVSEAFF TGTGCCAGCAGCCGAACCGTGAGTGAAGCTTTCTTT
TRBJ1-5 TRBV6-1 few . CASSADRNQPQHF TGTGCCAGCAGCGCCGACAGGAATCAGCCCCAGCATTTT
TRBJ2-6 TRBV7-6 . TRBD1 CASSRGAGGNSGANVLTF TGTGCCAGCAGCCGGGGAGCAGGGGGCAACTCTGGGGCCAACGTCCTGACTTTC
TRBJ2-1 TRBV4-3 . TRBD1 CASSQELRRGRGRIDEQFF TGCGCCAGCAGCCAAGAGCTAAGACGCGGCAGGGGGCGCATCGATGAGCAGTTCTTC
TRBJ2-5 TRBV4-3 . TRBD1 CASSQEWTGLQETQYF TGCGCCAGCAGCCAAGAGTGGACAGGTCTTCAAGAGACCCAGTACTTC
TRBJ2-2 TRBV19 . TRBD1 CASSLGQGWTGELFF TGTGCCAGTAGTCTCGGACAGGGCTGGACCGGGGAGCTGTTTTTT
TRBJ2-5 TRBV5-1 . TRBD2 CASSLGLAGETQYF TGCGCCAGCAGCTTGGGGCTAGCGGGGGAGACCCAGTACTTC
TRBJ1-2 TRBV30 . . CAWSFHGYGYTF TGTGCCTGGAGTTTTCACGGCTATGGCTACACCTTC
TRBJ2-1 TRBV2 . TRBD1 CASSHNPYRGAYEQFF TGTGCCAGCAGTCACAATCCGTACAGGGGGGCCTATGAGCAGTTCTTC
TRBJ1-2 TRBV2 . TRBD1 CASRGGPTGSGYTF TGTGCCAGCCGAGGGGGGCCGACAGGGAGCGGCTACACCTTC
TRBJ2-7 TRBV4-2 . . CASSQGLVYEQYF TGTGCCAGCAGCCAAGGATTAGTTTACGAGCAGTACTTC
TRBJ1-1 TRBV29-1 . TRBD1 CSVRTGANTEAFF TGCAGCGTCCGGACAGGGGCGAACACTGAAGCTTTCTTT
TRBJ2-7 TRBV7-2 . TRBD1 CASSFGTGVYEQYF TGTGCCAGCAGCTTCGGGACAGGCGTCTACGAGCAGTACTTC
TRBJ2-7 TRBV4-3 . TRBD1 CASSQEGTGYYEQYF TGCGCCAGCAGCCAAGAGGGGACAGGGTACTACGAGCAGTACTTC
TRBJ1-5 TRBV19 . TRBD1 CASSLQGKGNQPQHF TGTGCCAGTAGTTTACAGGGGAAGGGCAATCAGCCCCAGCATTTT
TRBJ2-7 TRBV6-5 few . CASSLGRGYEQYF TGTGCCAGCAGTCTTGGACGGGGCTACGAGCAGTACTTC
TRBJ1-4 TRBV30 . . CAWGLQPGFTNEKLFF TGTGCCTGGGGTCTTCAACCGGGGTTCACTAATGAAAAACTGTTTTTT
TRBJ1-1 TRBV4-1 . . CASSQEVRQANTEAFF TGCGCCAGCAGCCAAGAGGTCCGACAGGCTAACACTGAAGCTTTCTTT
TRBJ2-2 TRBV9 . . CASTGGSGTNTGELFF TGTGCCAGCACAGGAGGTAGCGGAACGAACACCGGGGAGCTGTTTTTT
TRBJ2-1 TRBV19 . TRBD2 CASSISASGRVNEQFF TGTGCCAGTAGTATTTCCGCTAGCGGGAGGGTTAATGAGCAGTTCTTC
TRBJ2-5 TRBV28 . TRBD1 CASSPGGRLETQYF TGTGCCAGCAGCCCAGGGGGCAGACTGGAGACCCAGTACTTC
TRBJ1-4 TRBV7-9 . . CASSEPSGGKLFF TGTGCCAGCAGCGAACCAAGCGGGGGAAAACTGTTTTTT
TRBJ2-5 TRBV5-1 . TRBD2 CASSPALAGSHQETQYF TGCGCCAGCAGCCCCGCCTTAGCGGGCTCACACCAAGAGACCCAGTACTTC
TRBJ1-4 TRBV9 few . CASSVAPVNSPGEKLFF TGTGCCAGCAGCGTAGCTCCAGTGAACAGCCCTGGTGAAAAACTGTTTTTT
TRBJ1-3 TRBV7-9 . . CASSSRGTRNTIYF TGTGCCAGCAGCTCCAGGGGAACTCGAAACACCATATATTTT